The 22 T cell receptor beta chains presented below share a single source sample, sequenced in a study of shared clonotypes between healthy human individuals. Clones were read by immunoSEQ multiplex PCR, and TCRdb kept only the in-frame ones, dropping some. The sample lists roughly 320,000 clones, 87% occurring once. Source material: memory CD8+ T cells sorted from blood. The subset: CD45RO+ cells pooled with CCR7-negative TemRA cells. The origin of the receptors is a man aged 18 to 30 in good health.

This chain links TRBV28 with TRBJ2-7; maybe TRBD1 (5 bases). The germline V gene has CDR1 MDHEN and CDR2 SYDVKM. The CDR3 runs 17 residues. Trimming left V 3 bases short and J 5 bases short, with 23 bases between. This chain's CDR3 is CASSFSPRQFPFHEQYF. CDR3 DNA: TGTGCCAGCAGTTTTTCCCCCCGACAGTTTCCATTCCACGAGCAGTACTTC.

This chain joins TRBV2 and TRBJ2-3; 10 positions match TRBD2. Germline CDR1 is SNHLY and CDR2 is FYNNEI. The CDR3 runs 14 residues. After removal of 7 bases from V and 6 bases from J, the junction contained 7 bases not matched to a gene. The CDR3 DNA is TGTGCCAGCAACCTAGCGGGAGCGGCCGATACGCAGTATTTT. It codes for CASNLAGAADTQYF. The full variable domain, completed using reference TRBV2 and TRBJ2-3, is EPEVTQTPSHQVTQMGQEVILRCVPISNHLYFYWYRQILGQKVEFLVSFYNNEISEKSEIFDDQFSVERPDGSNFTLKIRSTKLEDSAMYFCASNLAGAADTQYFGPGTRLTVL.

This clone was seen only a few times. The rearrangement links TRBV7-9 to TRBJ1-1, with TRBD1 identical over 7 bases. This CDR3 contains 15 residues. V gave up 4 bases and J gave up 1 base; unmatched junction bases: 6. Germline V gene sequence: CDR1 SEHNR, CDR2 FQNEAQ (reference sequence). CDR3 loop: CASSSSGQPNTEAFF. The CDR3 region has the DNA TGTGCCAGCAGCTCATCGGGACAGCCGAACACTGAAGCTTTCTTT.

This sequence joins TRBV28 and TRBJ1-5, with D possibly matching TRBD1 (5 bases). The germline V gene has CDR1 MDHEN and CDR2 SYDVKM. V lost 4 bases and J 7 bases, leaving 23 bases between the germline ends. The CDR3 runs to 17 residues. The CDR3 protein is CASSSLPLLQGEQPQHF. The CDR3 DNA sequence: TGTGCCAGCAGTTCCCTACCTTTATTGCAGGGAGAGCAGCCCCAGCATTTT.

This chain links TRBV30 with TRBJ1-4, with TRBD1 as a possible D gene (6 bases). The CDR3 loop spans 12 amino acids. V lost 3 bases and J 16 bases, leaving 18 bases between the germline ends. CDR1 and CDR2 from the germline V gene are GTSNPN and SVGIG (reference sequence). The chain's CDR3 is CAWSHDPGEKFF. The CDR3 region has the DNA TGTGCCTGGAGCCACGACCCAGGGGAAAAGTTTTTT.

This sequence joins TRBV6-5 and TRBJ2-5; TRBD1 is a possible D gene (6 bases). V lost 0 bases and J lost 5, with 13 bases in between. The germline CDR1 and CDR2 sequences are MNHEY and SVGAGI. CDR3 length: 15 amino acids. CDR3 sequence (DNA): TGTGCCAGCAGTTACTCGGGCAGGGGTCGTGAGACCCAGTACTTC. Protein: CASSYSGRGRETQYF.

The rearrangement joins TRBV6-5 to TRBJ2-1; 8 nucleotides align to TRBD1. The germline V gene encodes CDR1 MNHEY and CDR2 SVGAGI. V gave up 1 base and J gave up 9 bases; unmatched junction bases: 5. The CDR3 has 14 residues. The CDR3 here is CASSYWTGYGEQFF. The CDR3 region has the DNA TGTGCCAGCAGTTACTGGACAGGGTACGGTGAGCAGTTCTTC.

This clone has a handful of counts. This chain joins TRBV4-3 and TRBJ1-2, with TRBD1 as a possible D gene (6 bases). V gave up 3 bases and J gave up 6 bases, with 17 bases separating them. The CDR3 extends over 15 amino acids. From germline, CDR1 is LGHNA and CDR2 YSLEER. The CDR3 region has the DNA TGCGCCAGCAGCCAGTACCGGACAGAGAACGATGGCTACACCTTC. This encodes CASSQYRTENDGYTF.

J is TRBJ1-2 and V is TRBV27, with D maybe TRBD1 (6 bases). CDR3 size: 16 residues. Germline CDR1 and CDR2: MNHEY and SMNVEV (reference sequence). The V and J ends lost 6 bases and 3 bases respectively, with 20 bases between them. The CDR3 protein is CASSSYPVGGDYGYTF. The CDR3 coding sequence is TGTGCCAGCAGCTCATACCCAGTTGGGGGCGACTATGGCTACACCTTC.

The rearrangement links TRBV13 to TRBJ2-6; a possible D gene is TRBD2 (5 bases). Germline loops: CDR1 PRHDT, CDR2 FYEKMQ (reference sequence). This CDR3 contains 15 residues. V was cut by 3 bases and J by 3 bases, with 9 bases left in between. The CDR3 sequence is CASSFPGDGANVLTF. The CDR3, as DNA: TGTGCCAGCAGCTTTCCCGGGGATGGGGCCAACGTCCTGACTTTC.

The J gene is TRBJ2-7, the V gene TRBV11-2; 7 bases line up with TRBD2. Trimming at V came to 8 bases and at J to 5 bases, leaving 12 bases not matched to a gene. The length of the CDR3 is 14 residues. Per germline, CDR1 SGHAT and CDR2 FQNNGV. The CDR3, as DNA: TGTGCCAGCTGGGGGGGGATGCTCAGCGACGAGCAGTACTTC. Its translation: CASWGGMLSDEQYF.

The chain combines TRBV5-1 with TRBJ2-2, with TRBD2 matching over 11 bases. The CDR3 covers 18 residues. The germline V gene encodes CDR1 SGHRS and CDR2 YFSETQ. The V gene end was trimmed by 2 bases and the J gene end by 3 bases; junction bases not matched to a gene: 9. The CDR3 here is CASSLTASGRRDTGELFF. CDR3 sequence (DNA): TGCGCCAGCAGCTTAACGGCTAGCGGGAGGCGGGACACCGGGGAGCTGTTTTTT. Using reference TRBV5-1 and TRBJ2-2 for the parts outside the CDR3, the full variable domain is KAGVTQTPRYLIKTRGQQVTLSCSPISGHRSVSWYQQTPGQGLQFLFEYFSETQRNKGNFPGRFSGRQFSNSRSEMNVSTLELGDSALYLCASSLTASGRRDTGELFFGEGSRLTVL.

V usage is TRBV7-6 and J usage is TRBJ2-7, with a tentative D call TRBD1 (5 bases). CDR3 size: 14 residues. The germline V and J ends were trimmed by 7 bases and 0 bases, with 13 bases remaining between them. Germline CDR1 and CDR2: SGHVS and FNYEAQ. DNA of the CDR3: TGTGCCAGCACCATTGACAGATACTCCTACGAGCAGTACTTC. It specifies CASTIDRYSYEQYF.

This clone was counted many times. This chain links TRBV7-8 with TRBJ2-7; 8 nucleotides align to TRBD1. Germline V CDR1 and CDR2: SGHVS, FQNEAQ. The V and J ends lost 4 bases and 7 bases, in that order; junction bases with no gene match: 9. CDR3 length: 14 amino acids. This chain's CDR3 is CASSSTQGASEQYF. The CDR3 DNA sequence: TGTGCCAGCAGCTCCACCCAGGGGGCGAGTGAGCAGTACTTC.

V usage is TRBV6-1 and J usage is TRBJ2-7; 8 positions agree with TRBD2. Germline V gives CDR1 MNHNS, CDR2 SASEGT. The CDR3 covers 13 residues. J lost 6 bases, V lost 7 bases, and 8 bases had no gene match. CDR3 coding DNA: TGTGCCAGCAAGGTTAGCGGGACGGGCGAGCAGTACTTC. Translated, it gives CASKVSGTGEQYF.

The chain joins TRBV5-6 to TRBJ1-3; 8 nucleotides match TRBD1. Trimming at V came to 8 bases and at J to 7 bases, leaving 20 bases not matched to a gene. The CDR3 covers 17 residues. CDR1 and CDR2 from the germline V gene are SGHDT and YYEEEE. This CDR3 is CARSGRLRGQGGNTIYF. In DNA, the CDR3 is TGTGCCAGGTCCGGGAGACTCAGGGGGCAAGGAGGCAACACCATATATTTT.

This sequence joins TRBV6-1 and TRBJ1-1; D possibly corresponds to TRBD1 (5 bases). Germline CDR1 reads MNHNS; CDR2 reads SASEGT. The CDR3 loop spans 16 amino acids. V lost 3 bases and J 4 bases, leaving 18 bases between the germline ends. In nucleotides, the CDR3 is TGTGCCAGCAGTGACTTAACAGGCGCCTTGGGCACTGAAGCTTTCTTT. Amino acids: CASSDLTGALGTEAFF.

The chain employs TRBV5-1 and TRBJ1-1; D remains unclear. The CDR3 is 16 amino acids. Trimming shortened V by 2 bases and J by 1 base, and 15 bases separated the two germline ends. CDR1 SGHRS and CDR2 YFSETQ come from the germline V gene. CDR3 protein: CASSLGHGSPNTEAFF. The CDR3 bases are TGCGCCAGCAGCTTAGGTCACGGGTCGCCGAACACTGAAGCTTTCTTT.

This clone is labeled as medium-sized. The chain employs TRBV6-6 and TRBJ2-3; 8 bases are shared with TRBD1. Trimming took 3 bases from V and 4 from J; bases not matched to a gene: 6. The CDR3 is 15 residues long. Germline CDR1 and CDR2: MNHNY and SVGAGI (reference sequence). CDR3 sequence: CASSYAQGASDTQYF. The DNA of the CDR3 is TGTGCCAGCAGTTATGCTCAGGGGGCGTCAGATACGCAGTATTTT.

The CDR3 DNA follows: TGTGCCTTCACCCGAGGGAGCACTAATGAAAAACTGTTTTTT. It yields the protein CAFTRGSTNEKLFF. V is TRBV10-3 and J is TRBJ1-4; D uncertain. The germline CDR1 and CDR2 sequences are ENHRY and SYGVKD. This CDR3 comprises 14 residues. Trimming removed 11 bases at V and 2 bases at J, with 15 bases between.

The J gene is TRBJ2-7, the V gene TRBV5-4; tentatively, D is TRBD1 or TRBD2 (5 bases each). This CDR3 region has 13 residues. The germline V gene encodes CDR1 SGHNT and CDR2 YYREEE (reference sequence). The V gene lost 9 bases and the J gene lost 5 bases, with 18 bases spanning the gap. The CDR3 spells CATRGQGGHEQYF. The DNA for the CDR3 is TGTGCCACCCGGGGTCAGGGCGGCCACGAGCAGTACTTC.

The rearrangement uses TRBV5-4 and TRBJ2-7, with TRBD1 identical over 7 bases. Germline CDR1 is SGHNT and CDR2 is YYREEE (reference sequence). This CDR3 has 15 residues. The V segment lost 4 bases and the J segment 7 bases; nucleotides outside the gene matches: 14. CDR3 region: CASSLTAGQGEEQYF. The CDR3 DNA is TGTGCCAGCAGCCTTACAGCTGGGCAGGGGGAAGAGCAGTACTTC. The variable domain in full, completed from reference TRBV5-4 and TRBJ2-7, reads ETGVTQSPTHLIKTRGQQVTLRCSSQSGHNTVSWYQQALGQGPQFIFQYYREEENGRGNFPPRFSGLQFPNYSSELNVNALELDDSALYLCASSLTAGQGEEQYFGPGTRLTVT.